Listed below are T cell receptor beta chains from one sample, sequenced in a study of persistence of HIV-infected CD4 T cells. Their antigens remain unidentified. Measured with immunoSEQ multiplex PCR; TCRdb has only the in-frame clones, and not every one. The sample includes roughly 41,000 clones, roughly 87% of them seen just once. Sequencing used CD4+ T cells sorted from PBMCs after roughly 17-hour stimulation, obtained from a patient who received antiretroviral therapy. These receptors all stem from an adult man with HIV who was CMV-seropositive. Both conserved end residues are part of each CDR3. The order of the fields is CDR3 DNA, CDR3 protein, V gene, D gene, clone size, J gene. D genes are given only for firm matches. Clone size is stated in some rows and not others, as once, few, many or a class when expanded.

cdr3_nt: TGTGCCTGGAGTGTATTTTCCTCTAATGAAAAACTGTTTTTT
cdr3_aa: CAWSVFSSNEKLFF
v_call: TRBV30
d_call: -
clone_size: -
j_call: TRBJ1-4

cdr3_nt: TGTGCCAGCAGTGAGCGCGGGCCAGCAGAGTACTTTTATGAAAAACTGTTTTTT
cdr3_aa: CASSERGPAEYFYEKLFF
v_call: TRBV2
d_call: -
clone_size: -
j_call: TRBJ1-4

cdr3_nt: TGTGCCAGTAGTATGGACTATAGGACTGAGCAGTTCTTC
cdr3_aa: CASSMDYRTEQFF
v_call: TRBV19
d_call: -
clone_size: -
j_call: TRBJ2-1

cdr3_nt: TGTGCCAGTAGTATTACACGGAACGAAGCTTTCTTT
cdr3_aa: CASSITRNEAFF
v_call: TRBV19
d_call: -
clone_size: few
j_call: TRBJ1-1

cdr3_nt: TGCGCCAGCAGCTTGGAGGTAGGAAGGCTCGGGGGTGAGCAGTTCTTC
cdr3_aa: CASSLEVGRLGGEQFF
v_call: TRBV5-1
d_call: -
clone_size: -
j_call: TRBJ2-1

cdr3_nt: TGTGCCAGCAGCCAAGACGGAGGGATTGCGAACTATGGCTACACCTTC
cdr3_aa: CASSQDGGIANYGYTF
v_call: TRBV4-2
d_call: -
clone_size: -
j_call: TRBJ1-2

cdr3_nt: TGTGCCAGCCAACCGACAGGGTTCGACACTGAAGCTTTCTTT
cdr3_aa: CASQPTGFDTEAFF
v_call: TRBV7-9
d_call: TRBD1
clone_size: -
j_call: TRBJ1-1

cdr3_nt: TGTGCCAGCAGTGAAGCGCCAGGGGACACTGAAGCTTTCTTT
cdr3_aa: CASSEAPGDTEAFF
v_call: TRBV2
d_call: -
clone_size: -
j_call: TRBJ1-1

cdr3_nt: TGTGCCTGGACCGGGACTAGGACCCGCAATGAGCAGTTCTTC
cdr3_aa: CAWTGTRTRNEQFF
v_call: TRBV30
d_call: TRBD2
clone_size: -
j_call: TRBJ2-1

cdr3_nt: TGTGCCAGCTCACCACAATCGTCTAGGCCTCAGGGAGAAGCTTTCTTT
cdr3_aa: CASSPQSSRPQGEAFF
v_call: TRBV18
d_call: -
clone_size: -
j_call: TRBJ1-1

cdr3_nt: TGTGCCAGCAGCTCCGGGAGAGGGTACTACAATGAGCAGTTCTTC
cdr3_aa: CASSSGRGYYNEQFF
v_call: TRBV11-1
d_call: -
clone_size: -
j_call: TRBJ2-1

cdr3_nt: TGTGCCAGCAGTTACGTCCAGGGATCCACTGAAGCTTTCTTT
cdr3_aa: CASSYVQGSTEAFF
v_call: TRBV6-2/TRBV6-3
d_call: -
clone_size: -
j_call: TRBJ1-1

cdr3_nt: TGTGCCAGCAGTGCTAACAGGGGGCGAGCTCAGCCCCAGCATTTT
cdr3_aa: CASSANRGRAQPQHF
v_call: TRBV2
d_call: TRBD1
clone_size: -
j_call: TRBJ1-5

cdr3_nt: TGTGCCAGCAGCTTAGATGGACGGCTTGGCGGGACATCTAGCACAGATACGCAGTATTTT
cdr3_aa: CASSLDGRLGGTSSTDTQYF
v_call: TRBV7-6
d_call: -
clone_size: -
j_call: TRBJ2-3

cdr3_nt: TGTGCCATCAGTGAGGAGAAGACTAGCGGGTTTACGCAGTATTTT
cdr3_aa: CAISEEKTSGFTQYF
v_call: TRBV10-3
d_call: TRBD2
clone_size: -
j_call: TRBJ2-3

cdr3_nt: TGTGCCAGCAGCAAGACAGGGGGTAAACCTCAGCCCCAGCATTTT
cdr3_aa: CASSKTGGKPQPQHF
v_call: TRBV21-1
d_call: -
clone_size: -
j_call: TRBJ1-5

cdr3_nt: TGTGCCAGCAGCCTACAGGGGCCCCCCTACGAGCAGTACTTC
cdr3_aa: CASSLQGPPYEQYF
v_call: TRBV2
d_call: TRBD1
clone_size: -
j_call: TRBJ2-7

cdr3_nt: TGTGCCAGCAGTAGAATGGGAACCGACAGAAATCAGCCCCAGCATTTT
cdr3_aa: CASSRMGTDRNQPQHF
v_call: TRBV7-2
d_call: -
clone_size: -
j_call: TRBJ1-5

cdr3_nt: TGTGCCAGCAGTCGAGGGCCGAGCTCTGGAAACACCATATATTTT
cdr3_aa: CASSRGPSSGNTIYF
v_call: TRBV6-5
d_call: -
clone_size: -
j_call: TRBJ1-3

cdr3_nt: TGTGCCAGCAGTGAAGGTACGACCCAGTACTTC
cdr3_aa: CASSEGTTQYF
v_call: TRBV6-1
d_call: -
clone_size: -
j_call: TRBJ2-5

cdr3_nt: TGTGCCAGCAGTTACTCTCATCGGGGGCGTAATGAAAAACTGTTTTTT
cdr3_aa: CASSYSHRGRNEKLFF
v_call: TRBV6-5
d_call: -
clone_size: -
j_call: TRBJ1-4

cdr3_nt: TGCGCCAGCAGTGAGCAGCCGGCCCAAAGCTACGAGCAGTACTTC
cdr3_aa: CASSEQPAQSYEQYF
v_call: TRBV10-1
d_call: -
clone_size: -
j_call: TRBJ2-7

cdr3_nt: TGCGCCAGCAGGCAGGATCTGTTTTCAGATACGCAGTATTTT
cdr3_aa: CASRQDLFSDTQYF
v_call: TRBV5-1
d_call: -
clone_size: -
j_call: TRBJ2-3

cdr3_nt: TGTGCCAGCAGTTACCGTCAGGGCGTTCAACCCAATCAGCCCCAGCATTTT
cdr3_aa: CASSYRQGVQPNQPQHF
v_call: TRBV6-2/TRBV6-3
d_call: -
clone_size: -
j_call: TRBJ1-5

cdr3_nt: TGTGCCAGCAGCTTATTCGGGGAGGACACTGAAGCTTTCTTT
cdr3_aa: CASSLFGEDTEAFF
v_call: TRBV11-3
d_call: -
clone_size: -
j_call: TRBJ1-1

cdr3_nt: TGTGCCAGCAGTCGGATACGGATCACAGATACGCAGTATTTT
cdr3_aa: CASSRIRITDTQYF
v_call: TRBV6-5
d_call: -
clone_size: -
j_call: TRBJ2-3

cdr3_nt: TGTGCCAGCAGCTTAGGGACTAGCGGGGGGGCTAATACGCAGTATTTT
cdr3_aa: CASSLGTSGGANTQYF
v_call: TRBV7-2
d_call: TRBD2
clone_size: -
j_call: TRBJ2-3